A selection of T cell receptor beta chains follows, all from one sample in a study of beta chain features in type 1 diabetes. Generated by immunoSEQ multiplex PCR, the TCRdb table keeps only in-frame clones and is missing some. The repertoire holds about 110,000 clones, with around 40% as singletons. Sequencing was done on a sample of stem cell memory CD4+ T cells from blood. Receptor source: a woman aged 18-29 years in good health. Each CDR3 is given with its conserved first and last residue. A D gene is named only where the DNA matches it firmly. Only part of the rows carry a size: once, few, many, or a class if the clone is expanded.

v_call: TRBV27; d_call: -; j_call: TRBJ2-7; clone_size: -; cdr3_nt: TGTGCCAGCAGCCCCTGGACCGGGAGCTCCTACGAGCAGTACTTC; cdr3_aa: CASSPWTGSSYEQYF
v_call: TRBV6-6; d_call: TRBD2; j_call: TRBJ2-2; clone_size: few; cdr3_nt: TGTGCCAGCAGCAACCACGGACTAGTTGACGGGGAGCTGTTTTTT; cdr3_aa: CASSNHGLVDGELFF
v_call: TRBV7-2; d_call: -; j_call: TRBJ1-1; clone_size: -; cdr3_nt: TGTGCCAGCAGCTTAAGGACAGCGAACACTGAAGCTTTCTTT; cdr3_aa: CASSLRTANTEAFF
v_call: TRBV5-1; d_call: TRBD1; j_call: TRBJ1-4; clone_size: few; cdr3_nt: TGCGCCAGCAGCTTCGACAGGGCCGAAAAACTGTTTTTT; cdr3_aa: CASSFDRAEKLFF
v_call: TRBV19; d_call: TRBD1; j_call: TRBJ2-7; clone_size: few; cdr3_nt: TGTGCCAGTAGTATCTCAGGGGGCGAGCAGTACTTC; cdr3_aa: CASSISGGEQYF
v_call: TRBV30; d_call: -; j_call: TRBJ2-5; clone_size: once; cdr3_nt: TGTGCCCAGAAAGTTGGTTTAGCGGCCCAAGAGACCCAGTACTTC; cdr3_aa: CAQKVGLAAQETQYF
v_call: TRBV7-9; d_call: -; j_call: TRBJ2-7; clone_size: few; cdr3_nt: TGTGCCAGCAGCCCGCCCCCCGGCGAGCAGTACTTC; cdr3_aa: CASSPPPGEQYF
v_call: TRBV7-2; d_call: TRBD1; j_call: TRBJ2-4; clone_size: -; cdr3_nt: TGTGCCAGCAGCTTAGCCAGGGGGAACATTCAGTACTTC; cdr3_aa: CASSLARGNIQYF
v_call: TRBV7-8; d_call: TRBD1; j_call: TRBJ2-7; clone_size: -; cdr3_nt: TGTGCCAGCAGCATGCACCGGGACAGGGTTTACGAGCAGTACTTC; cdr3_aa: CASSMHRDRVYEQYF
v_call: TRBV28; d_call: TRBD1; j_call: TRBJ1-5; clone_size: once; cdr3_nt: TGTGCCAGCAGGTGGACAGGGATAAATCAGCCCCAGCATTTT; cdr3_aa: CASRWTGINQPQHF
v_call: TRBV5-4; d_call: -; j_call: TRBJ2-1; clone_size: many; cdr3_nt: TGTGCCAGCAGCTTCTGGCTAGCGAGTGAGCAGTTCTTC; cdr3_aa: CASSFWLASEQFF
v_call: TRBV7-3; d_call: -; j_call: TRBJ2-1; clone_size: few; cdr3_nt: TGTGCCAGCAGCTTAACTCAACAGAGCAATGAGCAGTTCTTC; cdr3_aa: CASSLTQQSNEQFF
v_call: TRBV6-5; d_call: -; j_call: TRBJ2-7; clone_size: -; cdr3_nt: TGTGCCAGCAGTTACGGGGGCTTAGACGAGCAGTACTTC; cdr3_aa: CASSYGGLDEQYF
v_call: TRBV9; d_call: TRBD2; j_call: TRBJ2-1; clone_size: -; cdr3_nt: TGTGCCAGCAGCTCCTCTAGCGGATACAATGAGCAGTTCTTC; cdr3_aa: CASSSSSGYNEQFF
v_call: TRBV7-3; d_call: -; j_call: TRBJ2-1; clone_size: -; cdr3_nt: TGTGCCAGCAGCTTAGGGGCACCCTTAAATGAGCAGTTCTTC; cdr3_aa: CASSLGAPLNEQFF